This T cell receptor beta chain is drawn from a study of cytomegalovirus exposure and HLA in healthy donors (dated by TCRdb to about 2017). Regarding the research as a whole: According to an earlier analysis of around 600 of the donors, about 190 million T cells yielded 117 million unique TCR beta sequences and around 300 Gb of sequence data. The study combined high-throughput TCR immunosequencing, statistical association of individual TCRs with disease status, and machine learning to predict cytomegalovirus infection status. A handful of DR-DQ haplotypes were treated as single units for association and clustering because of strong linkage in the cohort. The number of donors typed differed by locus, with about 629-630 for A, B, C, DRB1 and DQB1, around 500 for DQA1, approximately 580 for DPA1, and around 430 for DPB1. A separate validation cohort of more than 100 different subjects was used in addition to the 666-subject first cohort. The aim of the study was to test whether cataloging public T cell receptors could identify signatures of past pathogen exposure. The study profiled the T cell repertoires of around 700 subjects by immunosequencing and related them to cytomegalovirus serostatus. A later genetic analysis used genome-wide SNP genotypes for about three fifths of the 666 donors, treating that subset as a discovery cohort. Rather than drawing on any new phenotypic data, the later analysis identified candidate immune exposures from TCR beta sequences and the way those sequences occurred across donors. An early release that covered roughly 600 HLA-typed donors contained around 300 gigabases of sequencing data and some 87 million unique TCR sequences. To decide whether each TCR beta V gene segment behaved as functional or pseudogenic, an earlier analysis of some 600 of the donors relied on high-throughput TCR beta sequencing. All discovery cohort repertoires had been generated on a single sequencing platform. Donor age, sex, ethnicity and CMV serostatus were compiled together with the repertoire data. To study patterns of TCR occurrence, a later analysis re-analyzed previously published TCR beta repertoires from 666 donors and added high-resolution HLA genotyping. Across roughly 420 genotyped donors of the cohort, an average of roughly 230,000 unique TCR beta nucleotide sequences per donor were sequenced, and around 19% of those sequences were non-productive. HLA typing covered class I and class II loci at four-digit resolution. Among the roughly 400 genotyped donors, approximately 77% belonged to the genetic ancestry cluster associated with self-reported Caucasian donors.

Study-level results and caveats: A group of highly shared sequence variants was considered likely to be a technical artifact of the sequencing pipeline. According to the authors, the approach could potentially be generalized to other disease states and immunological phenotypes. Roughly uniform sequencing depth across donors was assumed in presence/absence analyses, although this assumption may not hold. Strong co-occurrence of HLA alleles, especially DR and DQ, made assigning TCR associations to individual alleles difficult. Compared with the approximately 720-donor mean, donors in an Asian-associated ancestry cluster had fewer N-insertions in productive TCRs, according to a later genetic analysis. A further reported finding was that TCR beta sequences accurately predicted the HLA-A and HLA-B alleles for most subjects in the first cohort. In a later analysis, most CMV-associated TCR beta chains were found to appear HLA-restricted, with HLA associations seemingly driven largely by CMV exposure. An association between a missense DCLRE1C variant and V-gene and J-gene trimming of TCR beta chains was found in a later genetic analysis and replicated in an independent cohort. In a later analysis, several top co-occurrence clusters were reported to appear linked to parvovirus B19, influenza, CMV and Epstein-Barr virus. Linkage disequilibrium might explain the correlated functional status among segregating V segments, but an unknown experimental factor could not be excluded. The earlier analysis of approximately 560 of the donors excluded fewer than 20 rarely observed V segments, including chromosome 9 orphons, because counts were too low. In a later analysis, HLA-associated TCR beta chains showed more clonal expansion and lower generation probabilities than non-associated chains that were equally common. While some public TCRs were present in many individuals, most TCR sequences turned up only very rarely across donors. Only TCR beta chains were sequenced in this cohort, and the absence of alpha or paired-chain data limited detectable features. Because HLA typing was missing for some donors at each locus, association tests included only the typed subset. The classifier was reported to diagnose cytomegalovirus status with high specificity and sensitivity in both the original and validation cohorts. Because the 87-base-pair reads could not distinguish some IMGT-functional V segments, including TRBV6-2 and TRBV6-3, those segments were excluded. In an earlier analysis of more than 450 of the donors, most TCR beta V segments were observed in productive rearrangements about 90% or about 30% of the time, broadly matching IMGT annotations. For the cohort, immune exposure information was limited to CMV serostatus. In a later analysis, TCR association rates were found to vary across HLA loci, with the most associated TCRs seen for DRB1 alleles and the fewest for HLA-C alleles. The study gave a list of about 150 TCR beta chains associated with cytomegalovirus. In a later analysis, 16,951 TCR beta sequences were associated with specific HLA alleles at a false discovery rate of 0.05. In vitro tests confirmed that a few of the cytomegalovirus-associated TCR beta chains recognize cytomegalovirus antigens.

As to this clone: Its antigen remains undetermined. The record has no base qualities; no much larger clone is one base away.

The protocol used for the library was the immunoSEQ multiplex PCR assay. The multiplex PCR relied on a mix of 60 forward primers for TCR Vbeta segments and 13 reverse primers for TCR Jbeta segments. Amplification of the CDR3 region of rearranged TCR beta genes was performed with a multiplex PCR assay on genomic DNA. Amplified TCR beta libraries were sequenced as 87-base-pair reads on the Illumina HiSeq System. Concerning the study's data processing: A later analysis counted about 80 million unique TCR beta chains across the 700 or so repertoires, and some 11 million of these chains were shared by at least two donors. A nearest-neighbor algorithm error-corrected the raw reads and collapsed the reads into unique sequences, merging closely related sequences to remove PCR and sequencing errors. V, D and J gene segments were assigned by aligning CDR3 sequences to IMGT reference sequences. For a sequence to be retained, a match of at least six nucleotides was required to both a V gene segment and a J gene segment. A rearrangement counted as productive if the CDR3 had no stop codons and remained in frame with V and J, and every other rearrangement counted as non-productive. CDR3 was defined according to IMGT convention as the region running from the second conserved V-encoded cysteine to the conserved J-encoded phenylalanine. In an earlier analysis of 587 of the donors, sequences lacking an unambiguous match to a single V gene segment were excluded. In an earlier analysis of more than 500 of the donors, a V segment was called functional when productive rearrangements were above 56.7%, and segregating when the standard deviation between donors exceeded 5%. A statistical classification framework was built to diagnose cytomegalovirus status from the catalog of TCR beta chain sequences. In a later analysis, TCR nucleotide sequences were compared against IMGT/GENE-DB human TR gene sequences so that V and J genes could be assigned. In a later analysis, CDR3 sequences and most-parsimonious VDJ recombination scenarios were assigned using the TCRdist pipeline. In a later analysis, each TCR beta chain was defined by its CDR3 amino acid sequence together with its V-gene family, and reads lacking a unique V-gene family were excluded. To address suspected cross-contamination and a sequencing artifact, a later analysis removed roughly 640 highly shared, low-generation-probability nucleotide sequences. In a later analysis, a clonal expansion index for each public chain was calculated from normalized within-repertoire ranks of inferred template counts. Generation probabilities in a later analysis came from a VDJ recombination model fitted to out-of-frame rearrangements, and those results were checked against IGoR. In a later analysis, hypergeometric tests were used to score TCR-TCR, TCR-HLA and TCR-CMV co-occurrence, with a repertoire-size bias correction applied to TCR pairs. A later analysis estimated false discovery rates by permuting HLA or CMV assignments 20 times. A later analysis grouped co-occurring TCRs with DBSCAN, adding TCRdist sequence similarity when clustering within HLA-allele-positive subsets. Repertoires with fewer than 30,000 or more than 120,000 public chains were left out of co-occurrence clustering, as were a handful of repertoires with anomalous nucleotide sharing. TCRdb stores this immuneACCESS table with in-frame sequences only. Part of the clones is absent; in the studies checked, under half of the shortfall reflects unresolved V genes, and no reason is known for the rest. V, J and clone size reflect that table, while D and trimming were determined from the DNA. The sample has about 160,000 clones on record, roughly three quarters of them singletons. 7% of the sample rests with the top ten.

The CDR1 and CDR2 encoded by the germline V gene are MNHNS and SASEGT. V is clipped by 3 bases and J by 3 bases, and the sequence between their germline boundaries is 12 bases long. CDR3 length: 14 amino acids, cysteine to phenylalanine. Only the CDR3 DNA stays, 42 bases, in frame from base 1. The cohort consisted of approximately 690 healthy bone marrow donors. Cohort members were all nominally healthy when sampled, although unrecorded immune exposures were likely present. The donor was CMV seropositive and belonged to the group of 250 to 300 seropositive cohort members. Each donor provided a peripheral blood sample, and peripheral blood mononuclear cells were used for TCR beta sequencing. Genomic DNA extraction from the blood cell samples was performed with the Qiagen DNeasy Blood Extraction Kit.

This receptor was obtained from a woman in her thirties or forties in good health and CMV-seropositive. The sample was PBMCs. The sequence links TRBV6-1 to TRBJ2-7; TRBD1 is a possible D gene, resting on 5 matching bases. The CDR3 protein is CASSDLGQVYEQYF. The nucleotides are TGTGCCAGCAGTGACCTGGGGCAGGTCTACGAGCAGTACTTC.